Listed here is a single T cell receptor (beta chain). Via MiXCR, TCRdb re-called the 5' RACE reads, giving one row per CDR3 protein. The sample carries tens of thousands of distinct CDR3 sequences, approximately 12% recorded once. V shed 5 bases and J shed 10 bases, with 15 bases lying between them. CDR3 length: 14 residues. The data are from a study of early T cells in non-severe SARS-CoV-2 infection. The chain has TRBV12-3 or TRBV12-4 and TRBJ1-6, with D unclear. The receptor was isolated from an adult who was a healthcare worker with PCR-confirmed SARS-CoV-2 infection or an uninfected control (not recorded which). Sequencing input: whole blood. The CDR3 coding sequence is TGTGCCAGCAGTCCCCGGGGAATAGGATCACCCCTCCACTTT. Translated: CASSPRGIGSPLHF.